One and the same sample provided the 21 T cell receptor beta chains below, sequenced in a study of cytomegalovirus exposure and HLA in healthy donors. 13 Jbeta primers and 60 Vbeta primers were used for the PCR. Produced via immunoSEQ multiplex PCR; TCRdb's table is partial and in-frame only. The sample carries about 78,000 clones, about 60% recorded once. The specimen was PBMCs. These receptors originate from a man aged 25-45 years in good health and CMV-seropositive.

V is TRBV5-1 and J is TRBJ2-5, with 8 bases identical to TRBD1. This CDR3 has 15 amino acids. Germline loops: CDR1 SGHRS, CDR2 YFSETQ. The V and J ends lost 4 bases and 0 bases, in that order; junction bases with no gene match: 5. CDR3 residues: CASSAGQGNQETQYF. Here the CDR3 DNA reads TGCGCCAGCAGCGCAGGACAGGGCAACCAAGAGACCCAGTACTTC.

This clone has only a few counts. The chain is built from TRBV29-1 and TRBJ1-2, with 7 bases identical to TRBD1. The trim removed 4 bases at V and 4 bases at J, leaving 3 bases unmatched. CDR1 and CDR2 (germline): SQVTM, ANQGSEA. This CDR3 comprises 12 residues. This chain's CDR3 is CSVGDSVYGYTF. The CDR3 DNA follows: TGCAGCGTTGGGGACAGCGTCTATGGCTACACCTTC.

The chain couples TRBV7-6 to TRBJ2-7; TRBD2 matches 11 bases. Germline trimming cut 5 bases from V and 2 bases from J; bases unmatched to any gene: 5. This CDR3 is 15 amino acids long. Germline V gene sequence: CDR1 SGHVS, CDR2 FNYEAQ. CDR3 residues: CASSGGLADPYEQYF. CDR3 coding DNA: TGTGCCAGCAGCGGGGGACTAGCGGACCCCTACGAGCAGTACTTC.

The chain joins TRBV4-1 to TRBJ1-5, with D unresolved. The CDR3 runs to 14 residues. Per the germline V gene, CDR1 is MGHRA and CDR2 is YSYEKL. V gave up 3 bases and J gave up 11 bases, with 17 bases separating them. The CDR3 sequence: CASSQSFFPGAQHF. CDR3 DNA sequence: TGCGCCAGCAGCCAGTCTTTCTTCCCTGGAGCCCAGCATTTT.

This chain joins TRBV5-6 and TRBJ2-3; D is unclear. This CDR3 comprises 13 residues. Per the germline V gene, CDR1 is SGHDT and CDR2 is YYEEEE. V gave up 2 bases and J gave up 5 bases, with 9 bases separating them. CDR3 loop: CASSLPRGDTQYF. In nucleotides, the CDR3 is TGTGCCAGCAGCTTACCCCGCGGAGATACGCAGTATTTT.

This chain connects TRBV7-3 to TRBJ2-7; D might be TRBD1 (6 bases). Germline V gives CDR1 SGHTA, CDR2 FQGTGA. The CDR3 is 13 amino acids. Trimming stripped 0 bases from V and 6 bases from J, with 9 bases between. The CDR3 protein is CASSLTGRGEQYF. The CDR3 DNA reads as TGTGCCAGCAGCTTAACGGGCAGGGGCGAGCAGTACTTC.

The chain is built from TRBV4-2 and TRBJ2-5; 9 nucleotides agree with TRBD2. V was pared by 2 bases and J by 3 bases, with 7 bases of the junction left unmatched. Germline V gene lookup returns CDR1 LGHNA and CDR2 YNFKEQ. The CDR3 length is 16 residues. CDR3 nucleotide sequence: TGTGCCAGCAGCCAACCGTTAGCGGGAGTGGAAGAGACCCAGTACTTC. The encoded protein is CASSQPLAGVEETQYF.

The CDR3: CASRSVGTKNIQYF. In DNA, the CDR3 is TGCGCCAGCCGTAGCGTGGGGACCAAAAACATTCAGTACTTC. The chain links TRBV4-1 to TRBJ2-4; D is possibly TRBD2 (5 bases). Deletions cut 8 bases from V and 2 bases from J, with 13 bases between. The CDR3 spans 14 residues. Germline V gene data show CDR1 as MGHRA and CDR2 as YSYEKL.

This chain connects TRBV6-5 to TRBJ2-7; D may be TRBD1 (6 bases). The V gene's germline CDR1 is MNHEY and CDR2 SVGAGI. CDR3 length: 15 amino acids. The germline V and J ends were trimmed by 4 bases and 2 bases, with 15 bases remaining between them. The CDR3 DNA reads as TGTGCCAGCAGTTCCTCCGGGACACAGACCTACGAGCAGTACTTC. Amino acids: CASSSSGTQTYEQYF.

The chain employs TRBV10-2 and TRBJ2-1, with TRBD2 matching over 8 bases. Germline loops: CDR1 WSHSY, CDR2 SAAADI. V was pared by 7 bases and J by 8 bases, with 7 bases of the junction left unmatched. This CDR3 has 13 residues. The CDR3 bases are TGCGCCAGCACGGGGGGGGGCATGGATGAGCAGTTCTTC. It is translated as CASTGGGMDEQFF.

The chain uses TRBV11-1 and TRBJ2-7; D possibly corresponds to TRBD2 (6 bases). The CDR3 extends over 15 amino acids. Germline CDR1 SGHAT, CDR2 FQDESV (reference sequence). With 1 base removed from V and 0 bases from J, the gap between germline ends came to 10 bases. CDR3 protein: CASSLEGLPSYEQYF. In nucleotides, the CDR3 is TGTGCCAGCAGCTTAGAGGGACTCCCCTCCTACGAGCAGTACTTC.

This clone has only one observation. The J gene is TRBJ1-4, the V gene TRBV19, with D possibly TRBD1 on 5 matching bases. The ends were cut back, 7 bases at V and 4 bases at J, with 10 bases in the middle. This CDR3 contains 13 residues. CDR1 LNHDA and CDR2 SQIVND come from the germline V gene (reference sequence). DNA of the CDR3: TGTGCCAGTAACAGGAGACGTAATGAAAAACTGTTTTTT. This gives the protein CASNRRRNEKLFF.

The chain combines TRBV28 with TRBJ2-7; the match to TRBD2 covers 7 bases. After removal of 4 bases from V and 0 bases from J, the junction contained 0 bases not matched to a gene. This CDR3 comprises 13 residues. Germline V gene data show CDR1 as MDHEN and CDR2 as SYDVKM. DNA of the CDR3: TGTGCCAGCAGTTGGGGGGGCTCCTACGAGCAGTACTTC. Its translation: CASSWGGSYEQYF.

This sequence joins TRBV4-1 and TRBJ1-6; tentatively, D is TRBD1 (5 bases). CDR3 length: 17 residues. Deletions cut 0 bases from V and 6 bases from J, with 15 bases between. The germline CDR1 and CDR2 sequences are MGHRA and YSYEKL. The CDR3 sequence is CASSQDLRVRGNSPLHF. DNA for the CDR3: TGCGCCAGCAGCCAAGATTTAAGGGTTAGGGGTAATTCACCCCTCCACTTT.

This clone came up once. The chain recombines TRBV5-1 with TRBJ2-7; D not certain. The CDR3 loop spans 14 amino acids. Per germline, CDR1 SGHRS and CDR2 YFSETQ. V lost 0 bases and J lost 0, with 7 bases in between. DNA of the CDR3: TGCGCCAGCAGCTTGGACCTGAGCTCCTACGAGCAGTACTTC. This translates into CASSLDLSSYEQYF.

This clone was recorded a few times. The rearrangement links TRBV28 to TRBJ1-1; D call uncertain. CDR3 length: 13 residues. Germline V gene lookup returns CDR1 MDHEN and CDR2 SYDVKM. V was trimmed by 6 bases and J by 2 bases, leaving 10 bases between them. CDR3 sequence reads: CASSLGSNTEAFF. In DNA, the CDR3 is TGTGCCAGCAGCCTCGGGTCAAACACTGAAGCTTTCTTT. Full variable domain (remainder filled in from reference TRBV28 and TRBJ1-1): DVKVTQSSRYLVKRTGEKVFLECVQDMDHENMFWYRQDPGLGLRLIYFSYDVKMKEKGDIPEGYSVSREKKERFSLILESASTNQTSMYLCASSLGSNTEAFFGQGTRLTVV.

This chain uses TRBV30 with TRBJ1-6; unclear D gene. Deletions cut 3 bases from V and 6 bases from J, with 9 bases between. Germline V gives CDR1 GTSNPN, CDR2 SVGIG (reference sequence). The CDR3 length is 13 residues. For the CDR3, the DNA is TGTGCCTGGAGAACACGGGTTAATTCACCCCTCCACTTT. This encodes CAWRTRVNSPLHF.

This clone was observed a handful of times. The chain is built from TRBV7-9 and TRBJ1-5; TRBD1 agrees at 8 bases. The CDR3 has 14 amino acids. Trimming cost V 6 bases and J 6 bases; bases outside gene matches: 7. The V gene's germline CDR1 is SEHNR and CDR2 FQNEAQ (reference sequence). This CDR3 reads CASSFAGGGQPQHF. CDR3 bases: TGTGCCAGCAGTTTCGCAGGGGGCGGTCAGCCCCAGCATTTT.

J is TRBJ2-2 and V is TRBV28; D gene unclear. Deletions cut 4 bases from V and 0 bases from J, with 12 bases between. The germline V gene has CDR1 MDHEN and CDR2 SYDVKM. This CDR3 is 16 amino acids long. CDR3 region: CASSYLTGSNTGELFF. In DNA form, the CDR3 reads TGTGCCAGCAGTTACCTGACTGGGTCGAACACCGGGGAGCTGTTTTTT.

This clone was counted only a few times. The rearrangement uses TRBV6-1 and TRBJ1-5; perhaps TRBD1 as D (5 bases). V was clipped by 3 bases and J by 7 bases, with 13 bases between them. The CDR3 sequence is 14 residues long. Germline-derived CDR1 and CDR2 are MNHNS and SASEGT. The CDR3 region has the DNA TGTGCCAGCAGTGAGGGTGGGGCTAAGCAGCCCCAGCATTTT. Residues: CASSEGGAKQPQHF.

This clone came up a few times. The CDR3 is CASSPGRQETQYF. In DNA form, the CDR3 reads TGTGCCAGCAGCCCAGGCCGGCAAGAGACCCAGTACTTC. This chain connects TRBV27 to TRBJ2-5; D is unclear. Germline CDR1 reads MNHEY; CDR2 reads SMNVEV (reference sequence). The V end lost 6 bases, the J end lost 2 bases, and 10 bases lay between the germline ends. The CDR3 consists of 13 residues.